Below, 28 T cell receptor beta chains from the same sample are listed, as sequenced in a study of cytomegalovirus exposure and HLA in healthy donors. Profiled with immunoSEQ multiplex PCR; TCRdb holds only in-frame clones, not every one. The profile shows tens of thousands of clones, around 96% of them singletons. Sequenced: PBMCs. The receptors were gathered from a man aged 30-40 years in good health and CMV-seropositive.

The gene calls are TRBV4-2 and TRBJ2-3; 9 bases align to TRBD2. This CDR3 contains 15 residues. V dropped 0 bases and J dropped 4; count of bases not matched to a gene: 2. CDR1 is LGHNA and CDR2 is YNFKEQ in the germline V gene. The CDR3 loop reads CASSQDAGGPDTQYF. CDR3 DNA sequence: TGTGCCAGCAGCCAAGATGCGGGAGGGCCAGATACGCAGTATTTT.

The V and J genes are TRBV18 and TRBJ2-7, with 7 bases aligning to TRBD1. CDR3 length equals 12 residues. The J segment lost 4 bases and the V segment lost 8 bases, leaving 5 bases of the junction unmatched. Germline-derived CDR1 and CDR2 are KGHSH and LQKENI. The CDR3 region is CASLGTVYEQYF. As DNA, the CDR3 is TGTGCCAGCCTTGGGACAGTTTACGAGCAGTACTTC.

This clone appeared a single time. The chain employs TRBV25-1 and TRBJ2-7; 7 bases agree with TRBD2. CDR1 and CDR2 (germline): MGHDK, SYGVNS. The V gene end was trimmed by 1 base and the J gene end by 1 base; junction bases not matched to a gene: 1. This CDR3 contains 14 residues. The DNA for the CDR3 is TGTGCCAGCAGTGAATGGGAGGGGTCCTACGAGCAGTACTTC. Translation gives CASSEWEGSYEQYF.

V usage is TRBV7-6 and J usage is TRBJ2-2; TRBD2 aligns across 10 bases. Germline V gene sequence: CDR1 SGHVS, CDR2 FNYEAQ. This CDR3 region has 18 residues. V dropped 2 bases and J dropped 4; count of bases not matched to a gene: 10. The CDR3 sequence is CASSLRGGLAGATGELFF. CDR3 nucleotide sequence: TGTGCCAGCAGCTTAAGGGGAGGGCTAGCGGGAGCCACCGGGGAGCTGTTTTTT.

The chain carries TRBV6-6 and TRBJ2-6; D unclear. The germline gives CDR1 MNHNY, CDR2 SVGAGI (reference sequence). V was clipped by 11 bases and J by 0 bases, with 11 bases between them. This CDR3 spans 14 amino acids. CDR3 residues: CAVAGSSGANVLTF. The CDR3 coding sequence is TGTGCCGTTGCAGGAAGCTCTGGGGCCAACGTCCTGACTTTC.

The chain links TRBV2 to TRBJ1-5; TRBD1 might be the D (5 bases). The germline V and J ends were trimmed by 8 bases and 5 bases, with 16 bases remaining between them. This CDR3 is 14 amino acids long. CDR1 and CDR2 from the germline V gene are SNHLY and FYNNEI. CDR3 amino acids: CASSWGEEDQPQHF. CDR3 bases: TGTGCCAGCTCTTGGGGGGAGGAAGATCAGCCCCAGCATTTT.

The chain employs TRBV2 and TRBJ2-1; 10 positions agree with TRBD2. The CDR3 sequence is 16 residues long. J gave up 4 bases and V 7 bases, and 10 bases lay outside the gene matches. Germline V gives CDR1 SNHLY, CDR2 FYNNEI. CDR3 sequence reads: CASTGLAGESYNEQFF. CDR3 in DNA: TGTGCCAGCACCGGCCTAGCGGGAGAGTCATACAATGAGCAGTTCTTC. Using reference TRBV2 and TRBJ2-1 for the parts outside the CDR3, the full variable domain is EPEVTQTPSHQVTQMGQEVILRCVPISNHLYFYWYRQILGQKVEFLVSFYNNEISEKSEIFDDQFSVERPDGSNFTLKIRSTKLEDSAMYFCASTGLAGESYNEQFFGPGTRLTVL.

The chain carries TRBV28 and TRBJ1-5, with a possible D match to TRBD1 (5 bases). This CDR3 spans 14 amino acids. V was shortened by 2 bases and J by 2 bases, with 7 bases between the two germline ends. Germline V gives CDR1 MDHEN, CDR2 SYDVKM. In DNA form, the CDR3 reads TGTGCCAGCAGTTTAACAGGAGGCAATCAGCCCCAGCATTTT. Its protein is CASSLTGGNQPQHF.

CDR3 residues: CASRGVQQGNSNQPQHF. DNA for the CDR3: TGTGCCAGCCGAGGGGTTCAACAGGGGAACAGCAATCAGCCCCAGCATTTT. This chain connects TRBV28 to TRBJ1-5, with 7 bases aligning to TRBD1. With V trimmed by 8 bases and J by 1 base, 14 bases remained unmatched. Per germline, CDR1 MDHEN and CDR2 SYDVKM. This CDR3 contains 17 residues.

V is TRBV4-3 and J is TRBJ2-7; D is perhaps TRBD1 (5 bases). The germline V gene has CDR1 LGHNA and CDR2 YSLEER. CDR3 size: 15 residues. V was cut by 0 bases and J by 6 bases, with 15 bases left in between. This CDR3 reads CASSQESSRVAEQYF. Written as DNA, the CDR3 is TGCGCCAGCAGCCAAGAGTCCAGCAGGGTGGCCGAGCAGTACTTC.

The rearrangement joins TRBV7-3 to TRBJ2-1, with D tentatively TRBD2 (5 bases). CDR1 and CDR2 from the germline V gene are SGHTA and FQGTGA. V lost 2 bases and J lost 7, with 9 bases in between. This CDR3 contains 13 residues. The CDR3 DNA reads as TGTGCCAGCAGCTTATCACTAGGGAATGAGCAGTTCTTC. This codes for CASSLSLGNEQFF.

This sequence joins TRBV6-6 and TRBJ2-7, with 12 bases lining up with TRBD2. Germline V lookup: CDR1 MNHNY, CDR2 SVGAGI (reference sequence). The CDR3 runs to 15 residues. The V gene end was trimmed by 5 bases and the J gene end by 4 bases; junction bases not matched to a gene: 6. The chain's CDR3 is CASSLPTSGRYEQYF. The CDR3 DNA sequence: TGTGCCAGCAGTCTCCCGACTAGCGGGAGATACGAGCAGTACTTC.

V usage is TRBV4-3 and J usage is TRBJ1-1, with TRBD1 as a possible D gene (5 bases). The V end lost 0 bases, the J end lost 1 base, and 9 bases lay between the germline ends. The germline V gene encodes CDR1 LGHNA and CDR2 YSLEER. The CDR3 contains 15 residues. This CDR3 reads CASSQDRGGNTEAFF. The CDR3 nucleotides read TGCGCCAGCAGCCAAGATAGGGGCGGGAACACTGAAGCTTTCTTT.

The chain joins TRBV27 to TRBJ2-7; TRBD1 matches 8 bases. Germline lookup yields CDR1 MNHEY and CDR2 SMNVEV (reference sequence). This CDR3 has 14 amino acids. The trim removed 5 bases at V and 3 bases at J, leaving 6 bases unmatched. The CDR3 DNA sequence: TGTGCCAGCAGTCAGGACAGGGTTAGCTACGAGCAGTACTTC. It translates to CASSQDRVSYEQYF.

J is TRBJ1-2 and V is TRBV28, with 10 nucleotides matching TRBD1. From germline, CDR1 is MDHEN and CDR2 SYDVKM. CDR3 length equals 15 residues. V gave up 2 bases and J gave up 7 bases; unmatched junction bases: 7. CDR3 DNA: TGTGCCAGCAGTTTAGGACAGGGGGGAAGAGTTGGCTACACCTTC. Translation gives CASSLGQGGRVGYTF.

V and J are TRBV28 and TRBJ1-2, with 7 bases identical to TRBD1. Losses at the gene ends were 3 bases for V and 6 bases for J; bases not matched to a gene: 4. The CDR3 contains 13 residues. In germline, CDR1 is MDHEN, CDR2 SYDVKM. The CDR3 spells CASSLTGNDGYTF. CDR3 coding DNA: TGTGCCAGCAGTTTGACAGGGAACGATGGCTACACCTTC.

CDR3 sequence (DNA): TGCAGCGTTCGGGAGCGGGAGACCCAGTACTTC. This translates into CSVRERETQYF. The chain combines TRBV29-1 with TRBJ2-5; D perhaps matches TRBD2 (6 bases). CDR3 length: 11 residues. Germline V gene sequence: CDR1 SQVTM, CDR2 ANQGSEA. V lost 5 bases and J 5 bases, leaving 9 bases between the germline ends.

The genes are TRBV11-1 and TRBJ2-7, with 13 bases aligning to TRBD2. This CDR3 spans 16 amino acids. The J segment lost 3 bases and the V segment lost 2 bases, leaving 4 bases of the junction unmatched. CDR1 is SGHAT, CDR2 FQDESV, per germline (reference sequence). The CDR3 protein is CASSLSGLAGFYEQYF. The CDR3 nucleotides read TGTGCCAGCAGCTTATCGGGACTAGCGGGGTTCTACGAGCAGTACTTC.

This sequence joins TRBV5-4 and TRBJ1-4; 7 bases map to TRBD1. The CDR3 consists of 16 residues. V was clipped by 4 bases and J by 8 bases; unmatched bases: 14. Per the germline V gene, CDR1 is SGHNT and CDR2 is YYREEE (reference sequence). In nucleotides, the CDR3 is TGTGCCAGCAGCCCGACAGGGCCCGAAACAAAAGAAAAACTGTTTTTT. Residues: CASSPTGPETKEKLFF.

This rearrangement joins TRBV5-1 to TRBJ1-1, with 7 bases aligning to TRBD1. CDR3 length: 14 amino acids. Trimming removed 1 base from V and 4 bases from J; junction bases left unmatched: 4. Germline V gene data show CDR1 as SGHRS and CDR2 as YFSETQ. CDR3 in DNA: TGCGCCAGCAGCTTGACAGGGGAGAGCACTGAAGCTTTCTTT. Its translation is CASSLTGESTEAFF.

This sequence joins TRBV6-1 and TRBJ1-2, with 11 positions matching TRBD1. The V gene's germline CDR1 is MNHNS and CDR2 SASEGT. This CDR3 is built from 13 residues. Losses at the gene ends were 1 base for V and 8 bases for J; bases not matched to a gene: 0. CDR3 in amino acids: CASSEGTGGGYTF. For the CDR3, the DNA is TGTGCCAGCAGTGAAGGGACAGGGGGCGGCTACACCTTC.

The chain joins TRBV29-1 to TRBJ1-2; tentative D call: TRBD1 (5 bases). Trimming took off 1 base at V and 7 bases at J, with 19 bases between the two ends. The CDR3 length is 15 residues. The germline CDR1 and CDR2 sequences are SQVTM and ANQGSEA. The CDR3 region has the DNA TGCAGCGTTGAAGTGATGGACATCCGAAGGGGTGGCTACACCTTC. Its translation: CSVEVMDIRRGGYTF. The entire variable domain, with the rest obtained from reference TRBV29-1 and TRBJ1-2, is as follows: SAVISQKPSRDICQRGTSLTIQCQVDSQVTMMFWYRQQPGQSLTLIATANQGSEATYESGFVIDKFPISRPNLTFSTLTVSNMSPEDSSIYLCSVEVMDIRRGGYTFGSGTRLTVV.

The chain combines TRBV6-5 with TRBJ2-7, with 9 bases matching TRBD2. The CDR3 has 15 residues. Looked up from germline, CDR1 is MNHEY and CDR2 is SVGAGI. Germline trimming cut 0 bases from V and 0 bases from J; bases unmatched to any gene: 0. The CDR3 loop reads CASSYSTSGSYEQYF. DNA for the CDR3: TGTGCCAGCAGTTACTCGACTAGCGGCTCCTACGAGCAGTACTTC.

V usage is TRBV15 and J usage is TRBJ2-2; D ambiguous. CDR3 size: 14 residues. CDR1 is LNHNV, CDR2 YYDKDF, per germline (reference sequence). Trimming took off 8 bases at V and 4 bases at J, with 14 bases between the two ends. The CDR3 nucleotides are TGTGCCACCGGTATTTCACGGGTCACCGGGGAGCTGTTTTTT. This translates into CATGISRVTGELFF.

V gene TRBV7-2 combines with J gene TRBJ2-7; 8 nucleotides match TRBD1. The J segment lost 2 bases and the V segment lost 2 bases, leaving 5 bases of the junction unmatched. The CDR3 is 15 amino acids. Germline loops: CDR1 SGHTA, CDR2 FQGNSA. The CDR3 region is CASSLTGTGAYEQYF. CDR3 nucleotides: TGTGCCAGCAGCTTAACCGGGACAGGAGCCTACGAGCAGTACTTC. Together with reference TRBV7-2 and TRBJ2-7, the CDR3 gives the full variable domain: GAGVSQSPSNKVTEKGKDVELRCDPISGHTALYWYRQSLGQGLEFLIYFQGNSAPDKSGLPSDRFSAERTGGSVSTLTIQRTQQEDSAVYLCASSLTGTGAYEQYFGPGTRLTVT.

V usage is TRBV28 and J usage is TRBJ1-5; D is possibly TRBD1 (5 bases). CDR3 size: 15 residues. Germline V gene lookup returns CDR1 MDHEN and CDR2 SYDVKM. The V end lost 8 bases, the J end lost 0 bases, and 14 bases lay between the germline ends. As DNA, the CDR3 is TGTGCCAGCCTGGGGGGGATTTATAGCAATCAGCCCCAGCATTTT. Translating gives CASLGGIYSNQPQHF.

The chain uses TRBV30 and TRBJ2-7; 7 nucleotides match TRBD1. The CDR3 consists of 15 residues. Germline V gene lookup returns CDR1 GTSNPN and CDR2 SVGIG (reference sequence). V shed 4 bases, J shed 0 bases, and the junction held 9 bases outside the gene matches. The CDR3 reads CAWKKADRPSYEQYF. As DNA, the CDR3 is TGTGCCTGGAAAAAAGCGGACAGGCCCTCCTACGAGCAGTACTTC.

The chain recombines TRBV19 with TRBJ2-7; D unclear. V was clipped by 5 bases and J by 6 bases, with 8 bases between them. Germline CDR1 and CDR2: LNHDA and SQIVND (reference sequence). CDR3 size: 11 residues. CDR3 sequence (DNA): TGTGCCAGTAGTGTGAGAGGCGAGCAGTACTTC. This encodes CASSVRGEQYF.